Below are 4 T cell receptor beta chains sequenced from a single sample in a study of regulatory T cells in long-lasting Graves disease. Combining iRepertoire HTBI primers with Arm-PCR of CDR3 regions, the authors built TCR beta libraries. TCRdb used MiXCR to reprocess the multiplex PCR reads, holding one entry per CDR3 protein. There are fewer than 550,000 distinct CDR3 sequences in the sample; around 16% occur only once, and roughly 25% lies in the top ten. Time point given: newly diagnosed GD, antithyroid drugs for less than 3 months. Following extraction of RNA from PBMCs, that RNA was used to make the TCR library. This sample also belongs to another study, concerning T cells in Graves' hyperthyroidism and ophthalmopathy.

The starting material was peripheral blood mononuclear cells (PBMCs), obtained at new diagnosis, from a patient treated with antithyroid drugs. The receptors derive from a woman aged 35-65 years with Graves disease.

This chain links TRBV4-1 with TRBJ1-5; 8 bases match TRBD1. Germline values: CDR1 MGHRA, CDR2 YSYEKL. V gave up 1 base and J gave up 7 bases; unmatched junction bases: 12. The CDR3 runs 17 residues. CDR3 residues: CASSQGPGGPKGQPQHF. CDR3 nucleotide sequence: TGCGCCAGCAGCCAAGGGCCAGGGGGCCCCAAGGGCCAGCCCCAGCATTTT.

This clonotype turned up a few times. The chain joins TRBV6-2 or TRBV6-3 to TRBJ1-1; D call uncertain. The CDR3 sequence is 12 residues long. V was clipped by 7 bases and J by 0 bases, with 6 bases between them. In germline, CDR1 is MNHEY, CDR2 SVGEGT. The CDR3 nucleotides read TGTGCCAGCAAGTCGATGAACACTGAAGCTTTCTTT. Protein product: CASKSMNTEAFF.

This clonotype was observed at least ten times. The chain carries TRBV2 and TRBJ1-2; possible D gene TRBD1, 5 bases. V shed 7 bases and J shed 1 base, with 13 bases lying between them. This CDR3 is 14 amino acids long. CDR1 SNHLY and CDR2 FYNNEI come from the germline V gene. The CDR3 region has the DNA TGTGCCAGCATCGAACAGGCGGATAACTATGGCTACACCTTC. Its protein is CASIEQADNYGYTF.

This clonotype was observed at least ten times. The J gene is TRBJ2-1, the V gene TRBV7-2, with 8 bases that match TRBD2. CDR1 SGHTA and CDR2 FQGNSA come from the germline V gene. The CDR3 consists of 15 residues. The junction had 5 bases not matched to a gene; V was cut back by 5 bases and J by 2 bases. The CDR3 DNA reads as TGTGCCAGCAGCCCTAGCGGGCGGACCTACAATGAGCAGTTCTTC. This gives the protein CASSPSGRTYNEQFF.